This TCR beta chain emerged from a study of blood T cell repertoires in COVID-19. This CDR3 comprises 17 residues. Germline loops: CDR1 SGHRS, CDR2 YFSETQ. The ends lost 1 base at V and 8 bases at J; junction bases unmatched: 11. Only in-frame clones appear in the TCRdb table, and some are missing; sequencing was by immunoSEQ multiplex PCR. Of 30,000 to 40,000 clones in the sample, about 88% were seen once. The source material was peripheral blood. This sequence joins TRBV5-1 and TRBJ2-1; 11 bases line up with TRBD2. The source is a human donor in a cohort sampled during active COVID-19. CDR3 residues: CASSLRLAGGRADEQFF. The DNA for the CDR3 is TGCGCCAGCAGCTTGCGGTTAGCGGGGGGGCGTGCGGATGAGCAGTTCTTC.